This TCR beta chain derives from a study of blood T cell repertoires in COVID-19. As for the study in general: Sources were T cells, B-cell-depleted T cells, or PBMCs; the material itself was cDNA or gDNA.

CDR3 length: 16 residues. In the authors' methods: Quantification of nucleated cells was approximated via reference gene primer amplification. The data were produced by immunoSEQ multiplex PCR, yet TCRdb's version contains in-frame clones alone and is incomplete. Clone size and the V and J calls come from that table; the DNA yielded D and trimming. The repertoire holds 200,000 to 250,000 clones, with roughly 86% as singletons. Source material: peripheral blood. The chain combines TRBV21-1 with TRBJ2-7; no DNA check was done on the table's D call, TRBD2. TRBV21-1 is classified as a pseudogene. The receptor's source is a woman in her thirties who had recovered from COVID-19. CDR3 residues: CASSKAPRVWSHEQYF. The CDR3 bases are TGTGCCAGCAGCAAAGCCCCGAGGGTCTGGAGCCACGAGCAGTACTTC.